This T cell receptor (beta chain) was sequenced in a study of T cells in Graves' hyperthyroidism and ophthalmopathy. Patients aged 18 to 65 had newly diagnosed hyperthyroidism lasting under 2 months. Regions amplified from RNA transcripts were the TCR beta CDR3 regions. The TCR CDR3 was amplified in a first-round RT-PCR using the HTBI primer set. TCRdb called the multiplex PCR reads again in MiXCR, with one record for every CDR3 protein. The sample consists of over 250,000 distinct CDR3 sequences, under 30% of them appearing once. This clonotype was seen many times. The V gene's germline CDR1 is MDHEN and CDR2 SYDVKM. The CDR3 has 14 residues. Trimming cost V 2 bases and J 2 bases, with 10 bases left between them.

This rearrangement joins TRBV28 to TRBJ2-7; D unresolved. The sequenced material came from blood. This TCR was sampled from a man between 35 and 55 years old with Graves' hyperthyroidism that later progressed to Graves' ophthalmopathy. The CDR3: CASSLILAAYEQYF. The CDR3 bases are TGTGCCAGCAGTTTAATTTTGGCGGCCTACGAGCAGTACTTC.